The rows below give T cell receptor beta chains drawn from one sample of a study of cytomegalovirus exposure and HLA in healthy donors. TCRdb keeps only in-frame clones here, not all; method: immunoSEQ multiplex PCR. The sample carries approximately 130,000 clones, about 76% recorded once. The sequencing sample was made of PBMCs. The receptors here all came from a woman aged 40-49 years in good health and CMV-seronegative. Both conserved end residues are part of each CDR3. D genes are given only for firm matches. Rows may omit the clone size; those that give it use once, few, many or a size class.

>TRBJ2-7|.|TRBV6-5|.
TGTGCCAGCAGTTACCGGACGGGGAAACCCTACGAGCAGTACTTC
CASSYRTGKPYEQYF
>TRBJ1-2|.|TRBV6-1|.
TGTGCCAGCAGTGAATTAGTGGTTTCTTGGTCTGGCTACACCTTC
CASSELVVSWSGYTF
>TRBJ1-1|.|TRBV4-2|.
TGTGCCAGCAGCCAAGCCCTCGGGGGGACTGAAGCTTTCTTT
CASSQALGGTEAFF
>TRBJ1-5|TRBD1|TRBV27|few
TGTGCCAGCAGTCCCTGGGGACAGGGCGAAAGTCAGCCCCAGCATTTT
CASSPWGQGESQPQHF
>TRBJ2-2|TRBD1|TRBV5-1|.
TGCGCCAGCAGCTTGGGGGGGACAGGTGTCCCGGTGGAGCTGTTTTTT
CASSLGGTGVPVELFF
>TRBJ2-7|TRBD2|TRBV10-2|.
TGCGCCAGCAGTGGCGGCGGGGGGTACGAGCAGTACTTC
CASSGGGGYEQYF
>TRBJ2-5|.|TRBV14|.
TGTGCCAGCAGCCAAGCTACTACCCAGTACTTC
CASSQATTQYF
>TRBJ1-4|.|TRBV6-5|.
TGTGCCAGCAGTTACGGACACGCAACTAATGAAAAACTGTTTTTT
CASSYGHATNEKLFF
>TRBJ1-1|.|TRBV6-5|once
TGTGCCAGCAGTTACTCGTCCAGGGCGAACACTGAAGCTTTCTTT
CASSYSSRANTEAFF
>TRBJ2-1|.|TRBV6-5|.
TGTGCCAGCAGTTTTTCCGGACCAGGCGGGCACAATGAGCAGTTCTTC
CASSFSGPGGHNEQFF
>TRBJ2-3|TRBD2|TRBV6-5|.
TGTGCCAGCGGAAGAAGCGGGGGGGCCCGAGATACGCAGTATTTT
CASGRSGGARDTQYF
>TRBJ1-3|TRBD1|TRBV7-8|once
TGTGCCAGCAGCTCGGACAGGGTATCTGGAAACACCATATATTTT
CASSSDRVSGNTIYF
>TRBJ1-2|TRBD1|TRBV5-1|.
TGCGCCAGCAGCGAAGCGACAGGGGGCAACTATGGCTACACCTTC
CASSEATGGNYGYTF
>TRBJ2-7|TRBD2|TRBV25-1|.
TGTGCCACCGCTCGACTCGGGGGGCGGGAGGACGAGCAGTACTTC
CATARLGGREDEQYF
>TRBJ1-2|.|TRBV4-3|.
TGCGCCAGCAGCCAGAAGGCGGCGGGCCAGAGGGGGAGCTTTAACTATGGCTACACCTTC
CASSQKAAGQRGSFNYGYTF
>TRBJ1-1|TRBD1|TRBV9|.
TGTGCCAGCAGCGAGCGCGGACAGGACACTGAAGCTTTCTTT
CASSERGQDTEAFF
>TRBJ2-1|TRBD2|TRBV5-1|.
TGCGCCAGCAGCCCGACCAGCGGGGCGAACTTAGGCAATGAGCAGTTCTTC
CASSPTSGANLGNEQFF
>TRBJ1-6|.|TRBV7-2|.
TGTGCCAGCAGCCCAGATCGGGGGGTCACCCTCCACTTT
CASSPDRGVTLHF
>TRBJ2-1|.|TRBV2|.
TGTGCCAGCAGCCTCACAGGGAGCAGGGTTAGTAATGAGCAGTTCTTC
CASSLTGSRVSNEQFF
>TRBJ1-2|.|TRBV6-5|.
TGTGCCAGCAGGGAGACAGAAAACTATGGCTACACCTTC
CASRETENYGYTF